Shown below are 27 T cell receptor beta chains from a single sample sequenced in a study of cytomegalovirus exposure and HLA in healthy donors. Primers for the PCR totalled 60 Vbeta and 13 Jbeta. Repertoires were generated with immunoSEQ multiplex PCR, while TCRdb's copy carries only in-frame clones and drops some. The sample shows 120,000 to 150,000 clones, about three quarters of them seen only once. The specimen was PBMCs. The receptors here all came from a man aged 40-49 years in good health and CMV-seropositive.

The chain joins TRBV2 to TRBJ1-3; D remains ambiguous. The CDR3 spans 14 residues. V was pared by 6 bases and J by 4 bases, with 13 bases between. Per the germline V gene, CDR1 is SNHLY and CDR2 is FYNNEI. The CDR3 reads CASRRAQRGNTIYF. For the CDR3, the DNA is TGTGCCAGCAGAAGGGCCCAGCGGGGAAACACCATATATTTT.

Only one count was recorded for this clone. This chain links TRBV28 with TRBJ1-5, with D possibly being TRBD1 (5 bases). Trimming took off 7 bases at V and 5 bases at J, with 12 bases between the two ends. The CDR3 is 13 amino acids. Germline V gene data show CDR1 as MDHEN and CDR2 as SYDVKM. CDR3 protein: CASTWTRDQPQHF. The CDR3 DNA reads TGTGCCAGCACCTGGACAAGGGATCAGCCCCAGCATTTT.

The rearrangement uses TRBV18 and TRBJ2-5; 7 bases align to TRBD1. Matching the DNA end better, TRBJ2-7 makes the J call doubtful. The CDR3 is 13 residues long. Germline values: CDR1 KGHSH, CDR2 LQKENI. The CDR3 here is CASSTRDSYEQYF. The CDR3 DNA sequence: TGTGCCAGCTCCACCAGGGACAGCTACGAGCAGTACTTC.

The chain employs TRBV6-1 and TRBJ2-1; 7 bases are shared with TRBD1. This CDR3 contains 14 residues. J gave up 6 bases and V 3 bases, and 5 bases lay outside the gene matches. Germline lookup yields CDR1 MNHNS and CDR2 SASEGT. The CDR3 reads CASSDGTEINEQFF. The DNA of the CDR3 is TGTGCCAGCAGTGACGGGACAGAAATCAATGAGCAGTTCTTC.

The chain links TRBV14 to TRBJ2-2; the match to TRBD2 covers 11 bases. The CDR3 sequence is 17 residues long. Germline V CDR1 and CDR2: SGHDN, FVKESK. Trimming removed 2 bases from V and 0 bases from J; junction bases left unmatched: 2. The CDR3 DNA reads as TGTGCCAGCAGCCAACTTAGCGGGAGGGCGAACACCGGGGAGCTGTTTTTT. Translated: CASSQLSGRANTGELFF.

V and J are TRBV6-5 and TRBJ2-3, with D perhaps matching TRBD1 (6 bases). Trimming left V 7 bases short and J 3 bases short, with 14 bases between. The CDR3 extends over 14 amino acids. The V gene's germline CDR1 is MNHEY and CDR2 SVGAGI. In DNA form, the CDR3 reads TGTGCCAGCAAATTGAGCCAGGGGACAGATACGCAGTATTTT. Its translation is CASKLSQGTDTQYF.

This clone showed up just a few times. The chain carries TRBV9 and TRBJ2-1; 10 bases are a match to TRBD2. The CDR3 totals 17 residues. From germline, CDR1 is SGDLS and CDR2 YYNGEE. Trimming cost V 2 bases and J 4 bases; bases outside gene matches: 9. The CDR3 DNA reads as TGTGCCAGCAGCGTGGCTAGCGGGAGAGAGGGGTACAATGAGCAGTTCTTC. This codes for CASSVASGREGYNEQFF. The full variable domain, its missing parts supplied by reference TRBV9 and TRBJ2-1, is DSGVTQTPKHLITATGQRVTLRCSPRSGDLSVYWYQQSLDQGLQFLIQYYNGEERAKGNILERFSAQQFPDLHSELNLSSLELGDSALYFCASSVASGREGYNEQFFGPGTRLTVL.

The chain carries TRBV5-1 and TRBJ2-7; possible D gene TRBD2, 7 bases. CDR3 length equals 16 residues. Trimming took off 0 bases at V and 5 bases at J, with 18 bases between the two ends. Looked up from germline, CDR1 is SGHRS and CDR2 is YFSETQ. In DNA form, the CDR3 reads TGCGCCAGCAGCTTGGAACTCTCCCAGGGGAGGGACGAGCAGTACTTC. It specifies CASSLELSQGRDEQYF.

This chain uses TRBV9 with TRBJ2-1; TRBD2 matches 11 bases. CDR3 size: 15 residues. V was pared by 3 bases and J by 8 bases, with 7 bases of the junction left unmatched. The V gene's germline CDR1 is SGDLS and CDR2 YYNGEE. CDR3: CASSDTSGSIHEQFF. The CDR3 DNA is TGTGCCAGCAGCGACACTAGCGGGAGCATCCATGAGCAGTTCTTC.

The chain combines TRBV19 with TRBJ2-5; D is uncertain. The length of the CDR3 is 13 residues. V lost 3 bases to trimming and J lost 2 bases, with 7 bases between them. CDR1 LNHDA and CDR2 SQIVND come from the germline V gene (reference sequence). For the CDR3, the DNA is TGTGCCAGTAGTATTAGACAACAAGAGACCCAGTACTTC. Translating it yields CASSIRQQETQYF.

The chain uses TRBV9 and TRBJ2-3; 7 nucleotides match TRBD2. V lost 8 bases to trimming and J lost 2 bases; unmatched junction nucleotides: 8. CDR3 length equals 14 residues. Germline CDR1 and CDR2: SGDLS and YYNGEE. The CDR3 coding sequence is TGTGCCAGTTCACTAGCGTCATACACAGATACGCAGTATTTT. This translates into CASSLASYTDTQYF.

The CDR3 region is CAWSFEAMNTEAFF. The CDR3 DNA follows: TGTGCCTGGAGTTTCGAAGCAATGAACACTGAAGCTTTCTTT. The chain has TRBV30 and TRBJ1-1; D gene uncertain. With 2 bases removed from V and 0 bases from J, the gap between germline ends came to 10 bases. Germline CDR1 is GTSNPN and CDR2 is SVGIG (reference sequence). The CDR3 covers 14 residues.

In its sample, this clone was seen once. The CDR3 region has the DNA TGTGCCAGCAGCGGGGGACTAGCGGGAGGGATCTACAATGAGCAGTTCTTC. Residues: CASSGGLAGGIYNEQFF. V is TRBV9 and J is TRBJ2-1; 16 bases fit TRBD2. CDR1 is SGDLS, CDR2 YYNGEE, per germline. Trimming cost V 3 bases and J 3 bases; bases outside gene matches: 3. This CDR3 region has 17 residues.

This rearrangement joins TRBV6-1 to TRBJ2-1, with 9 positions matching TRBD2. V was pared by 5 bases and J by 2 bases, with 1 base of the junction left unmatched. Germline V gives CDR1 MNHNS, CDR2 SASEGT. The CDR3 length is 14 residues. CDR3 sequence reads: CASSPSGAYNEQFF. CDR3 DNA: TGTGCCAGCAGTCCTAGCGGGGCCTACAATGAGCAGTTCTTC.

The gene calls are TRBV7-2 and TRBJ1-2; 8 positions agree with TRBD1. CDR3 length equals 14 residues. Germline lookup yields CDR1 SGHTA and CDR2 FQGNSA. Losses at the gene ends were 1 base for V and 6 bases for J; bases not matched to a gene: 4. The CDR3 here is CASSLVAGGDGYTF. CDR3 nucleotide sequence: TGTGCCAGCAGCTTAGTGGCAGGGGGCGATGGCTACACCTTC.

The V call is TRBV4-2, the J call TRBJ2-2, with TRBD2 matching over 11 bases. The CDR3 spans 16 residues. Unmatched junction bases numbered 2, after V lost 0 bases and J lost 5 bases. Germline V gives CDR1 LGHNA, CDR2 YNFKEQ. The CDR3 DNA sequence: TGTGCCAGCAGCCAAGATGGGACTAGCGGAACCGGGGAGCTGTTTTTT. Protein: CASSQDGTSGTGELFF.

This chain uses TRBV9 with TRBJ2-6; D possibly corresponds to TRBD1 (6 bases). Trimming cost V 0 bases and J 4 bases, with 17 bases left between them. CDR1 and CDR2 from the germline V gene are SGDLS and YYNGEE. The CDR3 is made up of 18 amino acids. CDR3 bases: TGTGCCAGCAGCGTAGATCTCTCGGCAGGGACAGGGGCCAACGTCCTGACTTTC. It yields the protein CASSVDLSAGTGANVLTF.

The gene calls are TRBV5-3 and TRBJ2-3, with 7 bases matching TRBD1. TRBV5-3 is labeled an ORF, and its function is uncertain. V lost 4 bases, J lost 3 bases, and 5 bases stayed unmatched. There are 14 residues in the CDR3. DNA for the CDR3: TGTGCCAGAAGCAACAGGGGTCTGACAGATACGCAGTATTTT. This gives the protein CARSNRGLTDTQYF.

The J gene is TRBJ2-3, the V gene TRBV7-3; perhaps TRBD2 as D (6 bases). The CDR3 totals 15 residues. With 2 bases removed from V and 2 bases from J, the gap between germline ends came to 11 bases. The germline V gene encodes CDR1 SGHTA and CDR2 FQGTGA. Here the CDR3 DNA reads TGTGCCAGCAGCTTAGTCGGGACTTACACAGATACGCAGTATTTT. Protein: CASSLVGTYTDTQYF. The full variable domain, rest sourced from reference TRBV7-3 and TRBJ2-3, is GAGVSQTPSNKVTEKGKYVELRCDPISGHTALYWYRQSLGQGPEFLIYFQGTGAADDSGLPNDRFFAVRPEGSVSTLKIQRTERGDSAVYLCASSLVGTYTDTQYFGPGTRLTVL.

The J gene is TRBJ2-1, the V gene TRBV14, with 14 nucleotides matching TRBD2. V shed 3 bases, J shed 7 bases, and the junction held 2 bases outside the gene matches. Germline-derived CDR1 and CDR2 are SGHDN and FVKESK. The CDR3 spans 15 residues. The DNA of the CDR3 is TGTGCCAGCAGCCATGGACTAGCGGGAGGTAATGAGCAGTTCTTC. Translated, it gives CASSHGLAGGNEQFF.

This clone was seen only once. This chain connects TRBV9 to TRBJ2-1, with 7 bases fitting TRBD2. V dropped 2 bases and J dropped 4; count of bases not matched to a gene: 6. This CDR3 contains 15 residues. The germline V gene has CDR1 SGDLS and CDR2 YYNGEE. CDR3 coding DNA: TGTGCCAGCAGCGTTTTGGGACTATTGTACAATGAGCAGTTCTTC. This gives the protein CASSVLGLLYNEQFF. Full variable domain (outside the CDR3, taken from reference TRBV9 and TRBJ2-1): DSGVTQTPKHLITATGQRVTLRCSPRSGDLSVYWYQQSLDQGLQFLIQYYNGEERAKGNILERFSAQQFPDLHSELNLSSLELGDSALYFCASSVLGLLYNEQFFGPGTRLTVL.

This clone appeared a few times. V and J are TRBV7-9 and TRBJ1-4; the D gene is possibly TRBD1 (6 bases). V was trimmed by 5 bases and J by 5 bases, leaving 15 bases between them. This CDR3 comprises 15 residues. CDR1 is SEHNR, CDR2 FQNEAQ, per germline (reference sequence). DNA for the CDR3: TGTGCCAGCAGCGTAACAGGGCGTGGAAATGAAAAACTGTTTTTT. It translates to CASSVTGRGNEKLFF. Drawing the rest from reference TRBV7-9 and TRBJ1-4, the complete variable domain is DTGVSQNPRHKITKRGQNVTFRCDPISEHNRLYWYRQTLGQGPEFLTYFQNEAQLEKSRLLSDRFSAERPKGSFSTLEIQRTEQGDSAMYLCASSVTGRGNEKLFFGSGTQLSVL.

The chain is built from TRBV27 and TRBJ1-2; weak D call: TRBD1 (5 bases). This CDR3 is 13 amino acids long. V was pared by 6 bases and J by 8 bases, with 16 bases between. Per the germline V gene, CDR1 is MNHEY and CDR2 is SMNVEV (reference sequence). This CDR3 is CASRPGLMGGYTF. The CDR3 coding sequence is TGTGCCAGCAGGCCGGGACTGATGGGGGGCTACACCTTC.

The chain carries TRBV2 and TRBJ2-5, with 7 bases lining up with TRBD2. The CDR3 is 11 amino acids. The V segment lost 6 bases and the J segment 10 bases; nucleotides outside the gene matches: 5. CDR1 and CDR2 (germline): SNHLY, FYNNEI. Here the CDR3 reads CASRQTGGQYF. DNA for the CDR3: TGTGCCAGCAGGCAAACGGGGGGCCAGTACTTC.

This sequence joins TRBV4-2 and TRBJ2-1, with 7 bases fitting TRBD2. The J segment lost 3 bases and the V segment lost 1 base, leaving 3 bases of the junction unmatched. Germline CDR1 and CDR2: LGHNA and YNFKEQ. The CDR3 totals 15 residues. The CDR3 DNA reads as TGTGCCAGCAGCCAAGCAGCGGGAAGCTACAATGAGCAGTTCTTC. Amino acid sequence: CASSQAAGSYNEQFF.

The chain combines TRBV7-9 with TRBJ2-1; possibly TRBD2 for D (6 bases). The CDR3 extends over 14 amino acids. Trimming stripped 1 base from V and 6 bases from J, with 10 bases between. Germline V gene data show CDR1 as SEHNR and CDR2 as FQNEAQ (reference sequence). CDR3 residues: CASSLGSGSNEQFF. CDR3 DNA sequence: TGTGCCAGCAGCTTAGGATCCGGGAGCAATGAGCAGTTCTTC.

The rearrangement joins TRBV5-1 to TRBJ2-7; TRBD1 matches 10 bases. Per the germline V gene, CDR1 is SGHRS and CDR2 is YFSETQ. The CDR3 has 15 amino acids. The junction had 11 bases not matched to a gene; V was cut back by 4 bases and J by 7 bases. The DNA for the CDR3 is TGCGCCAGCAGCCAGTGGGACAGGGGATCAGGAGAGCAGTACTTC. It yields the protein CASSQWDRGSGEQYF.